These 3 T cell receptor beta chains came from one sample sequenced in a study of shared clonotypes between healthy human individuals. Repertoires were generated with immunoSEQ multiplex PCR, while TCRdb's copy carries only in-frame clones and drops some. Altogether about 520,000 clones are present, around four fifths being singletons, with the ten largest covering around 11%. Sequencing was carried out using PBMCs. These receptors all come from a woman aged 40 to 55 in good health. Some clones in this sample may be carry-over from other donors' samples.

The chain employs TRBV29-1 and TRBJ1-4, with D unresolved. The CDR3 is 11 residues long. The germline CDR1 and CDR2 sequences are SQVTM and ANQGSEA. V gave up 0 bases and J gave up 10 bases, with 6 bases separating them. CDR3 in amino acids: CSVEEGGKLFF. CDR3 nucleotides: TGCAGCGTTGAAGAAGGTGGAAAACTGTTTTTT.

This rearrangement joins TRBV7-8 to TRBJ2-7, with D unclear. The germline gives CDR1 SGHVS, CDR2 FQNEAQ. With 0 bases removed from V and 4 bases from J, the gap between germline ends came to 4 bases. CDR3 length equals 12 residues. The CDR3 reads CASSLAVYEQYF. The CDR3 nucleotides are TGTGCCAGCAGCTTAGCGGTGTACGAGCAGTACTTC.

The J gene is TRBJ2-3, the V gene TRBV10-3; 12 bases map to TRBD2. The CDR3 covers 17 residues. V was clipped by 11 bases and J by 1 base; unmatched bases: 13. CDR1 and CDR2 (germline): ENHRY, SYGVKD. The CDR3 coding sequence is TGTGCCTCGGGACCGCTAGCGGGAGGGCCGGGCACAGATACGCAGTATTTT. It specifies CASGPLAGGPGTDTQYF.